This entry is about one T cell receptor (beta chain). Its antigen is not known. Time point specified: patch test 1, 2 weeks after DPC sensitization. Treatment meaning: therapeutic diphenylcyclopropenone sensitization with weekly scalp DPC. Blood collection took place prior to placing each patch test. The data belong to a study of human T cells and chemical hapten exposure. About the study: The cohort included alopecia areata under or over 50% scalp, totalis and universalis. Variation in per-sample TCR yields came mainly from small pooled library volume differences. Study results and limitations: Compared with pre-sensitization or healthy control sets, expanded TCRs clustered more.

TCRdb reanalysed the RACE reads using MiXCR and keeps one entry per CDR3 protein. This sample has around 160,000 distinct CDR3 sequences, with around 13% found just once. This CDR3 has 11 residues. Per germline, CDR1 GTSNPN and CDR2 SVGIG (reference sequence). V dropped 0 bases and J dropped 8 bases, with 5 bases sitting between them. Source: whole blood, taken in connection with sensitization to the hapten diphenylcyclopropenone (DPC). The source is a woman aged 30 to 39 with alopecia areata. Some clones in this sample may be carry-over from other donors' samples. The chain joins TRBV30 to TRBJ2-1; D is possibly TRBD1 (5 bases). The CDR3, as DNA: TGTGCCTGGAGTGTACAGGATGAGCAGTTCTTC. It translates to CAWSVQDEQFF.